This TCR beta chain was sequenced during a study of OX40 agonist ivuxolimab in advanced cancers. Study-level results: The 0.1-3.0 mg/kg partial responders had among the lowest clonal expansion.

For this clone: Its antigen remains unidentified.

The data were produced by immunoSEQ multiplex PCR, yet TCRdb's version contains in-frame clones alone and is incomplete. The sample lists 50,000 or so clones, roughly 92% occurring once. V was shortened by 3 bases and J by 4 bases, with 1 base between the two germline ends. Germline V lookup: CDR1 SGHAT, CDR2 FQNNGV. CDR3 length: 11 amino acids. This specimen was CD4+ or CD8+ T cells sorted from blood, taken in a trial of the OX40 agonist ivuxolimab. This receptor was obtained from an adult with an advanced solid tumor such as melanoma, head and neck, liver or kidney cancer. The V and J genes are TRBV11-2 and TRBJ2-1; D uncertain. The CDR3 nucleotides read TGTGCCAGCAGCTTTTACAATGAGCAGTTCTTC. As protein: CASSFYNEQFF.